These T cell receptor beta chains were read from a single sample in a study of shared clonotypes between healthy human individuals. Assay: immunoSEQ multiplex PCR; the TCRdb copy retains only in-frame clones and omits some. The sample lists some 800,000 clones, almost 95% occurring once. Input material: naive CD8+ T cells sorted from blood. These receptors were collected from a man aged 25-45 years in good health. Each CDR3 is given with its conserved first and last residue. A D gene is named only where the DNA matches it firmly. Where a row states a size, it is once, few, many or the class of an expanded clone; other rows omit it.

>.|TRBJ1-1|.|TRBV25-1
TGTGCCAGCAGTGAACCCCTCCCGGCAAAAGCTTTCTTT
CASSEPLPAKAFF
>TRBD1|TRBJ2-5|.|TRBV7-6
TGTGCCAGCAGCTCCGGACAGGGCCAAGAGACCCAGTACTTC
CASSSGQGQETQYF
>.|TRBJ2-1|.|TRBV4-1
TGCGCCAGCAGCCCGTTGGTGGGAGACGGTGGGCAGTTCTTC
CASSPLVGDGGQFF
>.|TRBJ2-3|.|TRBV6-6
TGTGCCAGCCGGAGCGGGCGCACAGATACGCAGTATTTT
CASRSGRTDTQYF
>TRBD1|TRBJ2-3|.|TRBV10-3
TGTGCCATCAGCGCGTTTAGACAGGGACGACGACTCGGGGGCACAGATACGCAGTATTTT
CAISAFRQGRRLGGTDTQYF
>.|TRBJ2-6|.|TRBV9
TGTGCCAGCAGCGAAAGCCGAACAGGGATGCGGGCCAACGTCCTGACTTTC
CASSESRTGMRANVLTF
>TRBD2|TRBJ2-1|.|TRBV7-9
TGTGCCAGCAGCTTATCTAGCGGGAGGGGGATTGAGCAGTTCTTC
CASSLSSGRGIEQFF
>.|TRBJ1-5|.|TRBV27
TGTGCCAGCAGTTTATCGTGGGGGGAGGTCAATCAGCCCCAGCATTTT
CASSLSWGEVNQPQHF
>.|TRBJ2-1|.|TRBV19
TGTGCCAGTAGTTTCCGGACGGTAGGTGGGAGTGAGAATGAGCAGTTCTTC
CASSFRTVGGSENEQFF
>.|TRBJ2-1|.|TRBV5-1
TGCGCCAGCAGCTTGGCCATCGCTTCTAGCTCCTACAATGAGCAGTTCTTC
CASSLAIASSSYNEQFF
>TRBD1|TRBJ2-5|once|TRBV28
TGTGCCAGCAGCGAGGGGGCGAACCAAGAGACCCAGTACTTC
CASSEGANQETQYF
>.|TRBJ2-1|.|TRBV10-1
TGCGCCAGCAGTGAATTTTACCGAGACTTCAGCTACAATGAGCAGTTCTTC
CASSEFYRDFSYNEQFF
>.|TRBJ2-5|.|TRBV19
TGTGCCAGTAGCGACTCCCCCCCAGGGATGGCCCAGTACTTC
CASSDSPPGMAQYF
>TRBD2|TRBJ2-3|.|TRBV4-1
TGCGCCAGCAGCGACCTAGCGGGAGAGTCCACAGATACGCAGTATTTT
CASSDLAGESTDTQYF
>TRBD1|TRBJ2-7|.|TRBV6-1
TGTGCCAGCAGAAAGACAGGGAAGTACGAGCAGTACTTC
CASRKTGKYEQYF
>.|TRBJ1-2|.|TRBV10-3
TGTGCCATCAGTGAGCCCGACAGAGGAGGGGACTATGGCTACACCTTC
CAISEPDRGGDYGYTF
>TRBD2|TRBJ2-2|.|TRBV5-5
TGTGCCAGCAGCAAAAAGACTAGCGGGAAGATCACCGGGGAGCTGTTTTTT
CASSKKTSGKITGELFF
>.|TRBJ2-1|.|TRBV4-1
TGCGCCAGCAGCCTAAGTCCGGGAACTACCAATGAGCAGTTCTTC
CASSLSPGTTNEQFF
>.|TRBJ1-1|.|TRBV30
TGTGCCTGGAGTGTACAACCTAACACTGAAGCTTTCTTT
CAWSVQPNTEAFF
>.|TRBJ2-7|.|TRBV28
TGTGCCAGCAGTATACAAGTGCGGGAGCAGTACTTC
CASSIQVREQYF
>.|TRBJ1-5|once|TRBV7-9
TGTGCCAGCAGCTCAGGGATTACAATCAATCAGCCCCAGCATTTT
CASSSGITINQPQHF
>TRBD1|TRBJ2-7|.|TRBV10-3
TGTGCCATCTCAGGGGGGGACAGGGACTACGAGCAGTACTTC
CAISGGDRDYEQYF
>.|TRBJ1-4|.|TRBV19
TGTGCCAGTAGTATTGGACAAGGGACTGTTGTTCCTAATGAAAAACTGTTTTTT
CASSIGQGTVVPNEKLFF
>TRBD1|TRBJ2-6|.|TRBV12-5
TGTGCTAGTGGCCTTGCAGGGGGAAGAGGTTCTGGGGCCAACGTCCTGACTTTC
CASGLAGGRGSGANVLTF
>.|TRBJ1-2|.|TRBV13
TGTGCCAGCAGCCAGGACCTTAATCCCTATGGCTACACCTTC
CASSQDLNPYGYTF
>.|TRBJ2-1|.|TRBV27
TGTGCCAGCAGTTTTAAGGGGAATGAGCAGTTCTTC
CASSFKGNEQFF
>.|TRBJ1-5|.|TRBV30
TGTGCCTGGAGTGAGGGGACCCATAGCAATCAGCCCCAGCATTTT
CAWSEGTHSNQPQHF
>TRBD1|TRBJ2-3|.|TRBV5-1
TGCGCCAGCAGCTGGACAGGACCAGATACGCAGTATTTT
CASSWTGPDTQYF
>TRBD1|TRBJ1-2|.|TRBV14
TGTGCCAGCAGCAAAGACAGGGGGAACGGGAATAGTGGCTACACCTTC
CASSKDRGNGNSGYTF
>.|TRBJ2-1|.|TRBV12-5
TGTGCTAGTGGTTTGTACGGATACAATGAGCAGTTCTTC
CASGLYGYNEQFF
>TRBD2|TRBJ2-7|.|TRBV28
TGTGCCAGCAGTTTAACCCCGGGGGGCTCCTACGAGCAGTACTTC
CASSLTPGGSYEQYF
>TRBD2|TRBJ2-7|.|TRBV27
TGTGCCAGCAGTCCCTTAGCGGGGTTCTCCTACGAGCAGTACTTC
CASSPLAGFSYEQYF
>.|TRBJ2-5|.|TRBV9
TGTGCCAGCAGCGCGGACGCCCAAGAGACCCAGTACTTC
CASSADAQETQYF
>.|TRBJ1-5|.|TRBV27
TGTGCCAGCAGTTTAGAAGGCAGCAATCAGCCCCAGCATTTT
CASSLEGSNQPQHF
>.|TRBJ2-7|.|TRBV27
TGTGCCAGCAGCCCCCGACGGACGGCCTACGAGCAGTACTTC
CASSPRRTAYEQYF
>.|TRBJ1-4|.|TRBV28
TGTGCCACTCTCGGCCCGGGGCAGGAAAAACTGTTTTTT
CATLGPGQEKLFF
>.|TRBJ1-5|.|TRBV4-3
TGCGCCAGCAGCCAAGGGGTAGGGATAAATCAGCCCCAGCATTTT
CASSQGVGINQPQHF
>.|TRBJ1-4|.|TRBV7-9
TGTGCCAGCAGCTTAGGAGGGGGGGATGAAAAACTGTTTTTT
CASSLGGGDEKLFF
>.|TRBJ2-7|.|TRBV7-6
TGTGCCAGCAGCTCTTATGACTACGAGCAGTACTTC
CASSSYDYEQYF
>TRBD2|TRBJ2-7|once|TRBV13
TGTGCCAGCAGCCCGGGAAGCGGGAGATACGAGCAGTACTTC
CASSPGSGRYEQYF
>TRBD1|TRBJ2-7|.|TRBV5-4
TGTGCCAGCAGCTTGGTGGGGACAGGCAGCTCCTACGAGCAGTACTTC
CASSLVGTGSSYEQYF
>TRBD1|TRBJ2-7|.|TRBV5-1
TGCGCCAGCAGCTTAGGGACAGGGGACGACGAGCAGTACTTC
CASSLGTGDDEQYF
>.|TRBJ1-1|.|TRBV4-1
TGCGCCAGCAGCTATACGAACACTGAAGCTTTCTTT
CASSYTNTEAFF
>TRBD2|TRBJ2-5|.|TRBV27
TGTGCCAGCAGTTTGTTGCGGGAGACGGCAGGAGAGACCCAGTACTTC
CASSLLRETAGETQYF
>.|TRBJ2-2|.|TRBV21-1
TGTGCCAGCAGCAAAGTGGCTGGAATCGTGTCCGGGGAGCTGTTTTTT
CASSKVAGIVSGELFF
>.|TRBJ1-2|.|TRBV7-8
TGTGCCAGCAGCCAGGACACGAGCGGCTACACCTTC
CASSQDTSGYTF